This T cell receptor (beta chain) was recorded in a study of beta chain features in type 1 diabetes. Whole-study findings and limits: The study found that naive, central memory and Treg TCRB repertoires appeared more similar in patients than in healthy donors. VDJ junctions in type 1 diabetes patients carried more deletions and fewer insertions. Among patients with Type 1 diabetes, TCRB CDR3s were moderately but significantly shorter in every one of the four CD4+ subsets.

Cell sorting via CD45RO/CCR7/CD25/CD127/CD95/CD27 was performed to obtain CD4+ naive, central memory, regulatory and stem cell-like memory cells. Details on this clone: Its antigen remains unidentified.

Every bit of the isolated RNA underwent reverse transcription, so sequencing read expressed TCRB transcripts. Some clones are missing from TCRdb's copy, which holds only in-frame ones; the method was immunoSEQ multiplex PCR. This table has about 710,000 clones, around an eighth appearing once. V lost 7 bases to trimming and J lost 1 base; unmatched junction nucleotides: 8. CDR3 size: 16 residues. Looked up from germline, CDR1 is MNHNY and CDR2 is SVGAGI (reference sequence). The gene calls are TRBV6-6 and TRBJ2-2; 8 bases align to TRBD1. The source is a man aged 18 to 30 with type 1 diabetes. The sample was naive CD4+ T cells from blood. CDR3 DNA sequence: TGTGCCAGCATCCTAGGGGACAGGCGGAACACCGGGGAGCTGTTTTTT. It translates to CASILGDRRNTGELFF.